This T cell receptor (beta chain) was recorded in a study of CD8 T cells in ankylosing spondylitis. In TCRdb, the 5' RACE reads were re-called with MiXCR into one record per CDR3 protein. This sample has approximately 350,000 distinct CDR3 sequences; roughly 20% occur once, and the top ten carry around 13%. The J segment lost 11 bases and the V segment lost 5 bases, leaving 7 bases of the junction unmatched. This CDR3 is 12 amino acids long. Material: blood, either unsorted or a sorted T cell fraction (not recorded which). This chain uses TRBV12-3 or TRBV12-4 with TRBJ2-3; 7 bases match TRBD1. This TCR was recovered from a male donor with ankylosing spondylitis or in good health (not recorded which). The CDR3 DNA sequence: TGTGCCAGCAGTCCCAACAGGGGTAGGCAGTATTTT. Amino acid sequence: CASSPNRGRQYF.